This T cell receptor beta chain appears in the sequencing data of a study of vaccination and CD4 T cells after COVID-19. Study at large: Samples after vaccination came a median approximately 70 days past dose two, ranging 14 to 241. Notes on the study in general: Median counts of SARS-CoV-2-reactive clonotypes increased from approximately 21 to 40; this difference was not significant.

The treatment denotes: approximately 10-day PBMC culture with coronavirus spike peptide pools or control peptides (ViraFEST assay). Culture of about 1.8 million PBMCs per well took place with about 10 IU/ml IL-2 and 8.5 to 10 ug/ml peptide pools. On this clonotype itself: Its antigen is undetermined.

With the Oncomine TCR Beta short-read assay, DNA from cultured CD4+ T cells was sequenced. One entry per CDR3 protein results from TCRdb running MiXCR on the PCR reads. The sample contains 3,000 to 4,000 distinct CDR3 sequences, roughly 80% of which appear only once. The receptor's source is a human donor who had recovered from COVID-19. Sequencing was performed on CD4+ T cells from blood, cultured in vitro.

In DNA, the CDR3 is TGTGCCAGCAGCTTAGGTGTTGGCGGGAGGTATAATCAGCCCCAGCATTTT. It is translated as CASSLGVGGRYNQPQHF. The chain combines TRBV7-9 with TRBJ1-5; D call uncertain. This CDR3 spans 17 amino acids. V was pared by 1 base and J by 4 bases, with 17 bases between. Germline V gene lookup returns CDR1 SEHNR and CDR2 FQNEAQ (reference sequence).